This T cell receptor beta chain appears in the sequencing data of a study of monozygotic twins with cystic fibrosis. There are 15 residues in the CDR3. CDR1 is SSHAT and CDR2 is FNYEAQ in the germline V gene (reference sequence). The method was immunoSEQ multiplex PCR; TCRdb's version includes in-frame clones alone and lacks a portion of them. The sample consists of roughly 4,800 clones, about 96% of them appearing once. On this clone: Its specificity is unknown. The junction does not match germline at one end; this may be a read error.

Study-level results: In 13 of 16 pairs, V gene usage was closest to the co-twin's. Nucleotide-identical clonotype sharing was significantly higher within monozygotic CF twin pairs than between unrelated CF individuals.

This sequence joins TRBV7-7 and TRBJ2-3; D not resolved. Sequenced input: blood. The receptor comes from a boy aged 2 to 10 with cystic fibrosis. CDR3 residues: CASSLIERDFFALSF. The DNA of the CDR3 is TGTGCCAGCAGCTTGATTGAGCGCGATTTTTTCGCCCTCTCTTTT. Full variable domain (rest looked up from reference TRBV7-7 and TRBJ2-3): GAGVSQSPRYKVTKRGQDVTLRCDPISSHATLYWYQQALGQGPEFLTYFNYEAQPDKSGLPSDRFSAERPEGSISTLTIQRTEQRDSAMYRCASSLIERDFFALSFGPGTRLTVL.